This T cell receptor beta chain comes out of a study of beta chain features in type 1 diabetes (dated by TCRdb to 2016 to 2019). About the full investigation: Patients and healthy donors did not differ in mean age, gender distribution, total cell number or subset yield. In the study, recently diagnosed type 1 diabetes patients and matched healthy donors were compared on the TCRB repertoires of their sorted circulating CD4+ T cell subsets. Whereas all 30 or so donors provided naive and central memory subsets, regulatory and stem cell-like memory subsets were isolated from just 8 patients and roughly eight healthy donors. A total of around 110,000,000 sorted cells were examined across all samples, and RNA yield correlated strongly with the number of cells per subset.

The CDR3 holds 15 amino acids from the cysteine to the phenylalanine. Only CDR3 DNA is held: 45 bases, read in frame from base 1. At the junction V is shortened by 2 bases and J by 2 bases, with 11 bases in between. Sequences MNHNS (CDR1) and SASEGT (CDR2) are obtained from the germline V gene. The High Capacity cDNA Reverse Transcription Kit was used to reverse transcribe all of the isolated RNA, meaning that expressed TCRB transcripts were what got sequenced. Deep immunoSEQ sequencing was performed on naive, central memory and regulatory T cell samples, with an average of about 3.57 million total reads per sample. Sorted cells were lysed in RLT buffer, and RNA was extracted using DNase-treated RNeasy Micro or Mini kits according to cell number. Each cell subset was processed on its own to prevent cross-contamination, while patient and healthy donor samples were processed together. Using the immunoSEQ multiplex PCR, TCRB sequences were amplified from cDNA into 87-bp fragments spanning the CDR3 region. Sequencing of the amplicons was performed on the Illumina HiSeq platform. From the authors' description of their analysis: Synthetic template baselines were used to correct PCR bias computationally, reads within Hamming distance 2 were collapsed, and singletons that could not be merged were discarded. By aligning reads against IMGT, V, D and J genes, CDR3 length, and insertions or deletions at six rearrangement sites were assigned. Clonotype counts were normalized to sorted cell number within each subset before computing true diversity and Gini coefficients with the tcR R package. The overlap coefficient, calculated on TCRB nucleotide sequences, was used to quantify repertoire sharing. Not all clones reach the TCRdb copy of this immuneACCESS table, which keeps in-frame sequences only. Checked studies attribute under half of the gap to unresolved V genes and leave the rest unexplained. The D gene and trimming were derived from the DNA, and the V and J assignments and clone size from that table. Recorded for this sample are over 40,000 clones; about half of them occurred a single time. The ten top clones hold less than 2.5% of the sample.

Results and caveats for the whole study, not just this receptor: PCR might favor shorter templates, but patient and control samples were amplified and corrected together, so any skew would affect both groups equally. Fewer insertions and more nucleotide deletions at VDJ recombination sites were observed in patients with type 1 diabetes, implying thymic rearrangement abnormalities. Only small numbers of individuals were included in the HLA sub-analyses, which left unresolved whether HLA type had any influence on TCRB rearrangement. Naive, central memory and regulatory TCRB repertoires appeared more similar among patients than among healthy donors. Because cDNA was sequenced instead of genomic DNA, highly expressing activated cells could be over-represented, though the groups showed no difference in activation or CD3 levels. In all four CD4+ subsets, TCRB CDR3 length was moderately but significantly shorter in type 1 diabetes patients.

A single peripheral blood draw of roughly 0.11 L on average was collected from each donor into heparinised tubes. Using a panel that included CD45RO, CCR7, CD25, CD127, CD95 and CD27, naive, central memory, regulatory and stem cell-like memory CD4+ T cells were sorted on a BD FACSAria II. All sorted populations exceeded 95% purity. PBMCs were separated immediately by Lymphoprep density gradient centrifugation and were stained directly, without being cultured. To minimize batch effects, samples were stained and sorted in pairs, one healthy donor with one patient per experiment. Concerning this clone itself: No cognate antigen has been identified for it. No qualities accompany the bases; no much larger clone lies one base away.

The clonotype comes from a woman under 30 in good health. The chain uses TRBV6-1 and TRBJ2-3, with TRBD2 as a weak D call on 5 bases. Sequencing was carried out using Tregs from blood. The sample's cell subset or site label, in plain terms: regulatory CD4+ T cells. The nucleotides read TGTGCCAGCAGTGAAAAGAGGGTAAACACAGATACGCAGTATTTT. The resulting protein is CASSEKRVNTDTQYF.